These 25 T cell receptor beta chains were sequenced from one sample in a study of cytomegalovirus exposure and HLA in healthy donors. With 60 Vbeta and 13 Jbeta primers, the PCR was carried out. The table came from immunoSEQ multiplex PCR; TCRdb's copy has only in-frame clones and leaves some out. This sample carries approximately 100,000 clones, less than 70% of them seen once, and the ten largest clones take about 5%. Sequencing was carried out using PBMCs. The source is a woman in her 70s in good health and CMV-seropositive.

This clone came up a few times. The V call is TRBV7-2, the J call TRBJ1-1; 7 bases match TRBD1. CDR1 and CDR2 (germline): SGHTA, FQGNSA. Trimming at V came to 0 bases and at J to 4 bases, leaving 2 bases not matched to a gene. The CDR3 is made up of 14 amino acids. CDR3 DNA: TGTGCCAGCAGCTTAGCGCGGGACAGCACTGAAGCTTTCTTT. Translating gives CASSLARDSTEAFF.

The V gene is TRBV14, the J gene TRBJ2-2, with D possibly being TRBD2 (5 bases). The germline V and J ends were trimmed by 4 bases and 2 bases, with 11 bases remaining between them. CDR3 length: 15 residues. Germline V CDR1 and CDR2: SGHDN, FVKESK. The CDR3 region is CASSPPGVNTGELFF. CDR3 in DNA: TGTGCCAGCAGCCCCCCCGGGGTCAACACCGGGGAGCTGTTTTTT.

This clone has a handful of counts. The gene calls are TRBV10-3 and TRBJ2-5; 8 bases match TRBD1. This CDR3 region has 13 residues. Germline V lookup: CDR1 ENHRY, CDR2 SYGVKD. The V gene end was trimmed by 4 bases and the J gene end by 5 bases; junction bases not matched to a gene: 3. CDR3 in amino acids: CAISGGQAETQYF. The DNA for the CDR3 is TGTGCCATCAGTGGGGGACAGGCGGAGACCCAGTACTTC.

Regarding this clone: One end of the junction varies from germline; a read error may be responsible. This chain uses TRBV29-1 with TRBJ2-7; 8 bases agree with TRBD1. CDR3 length: 11 amino acids. Germline V gene lookup returns CDR1 SQVTM and CDR2 ANQGSEA. The chain's CDR3 is CSVEEGQGQWF. CDR3 bases: TGCAGCGTTGAAGAAGGACAGGGTCAGTGGTTC.

The CDR3 nucleotides read TGTGCCAGCAGCCAGGTACCAGGGTGGGAGACCCAGTACTTC. Protein: CASSQVPGWETQYF. V and J are TRBV2 and TRBJ2-5; TRBD1 is a possible D gene (5 bases). The CDR3 spans 14 residues. From germline, CDR1 is SNHLY and CDR2 FYNNEI. Trimming took 6 bases from V and 5 from J, leaving 16 bases between them.

This clone occurred once. The chain carries TRBV9 and TRBJ1-2; D gene unclear. In germline, CDR1 is SGDLS, CDR2 YYNGEE. This CDR3 spans 14 amino acids. The V and J ends lost 0 bases and 4 bases respectively, with 10 bases between them. As DNA, the CDR3 is TGTGCCAGCAGCGTAGCCTCCTCGGTCTATGGCTACACCTTC. Amino acid sequence: CASSVASSVYGYTF.

The chain carries TRBV9 and TRBJ2-7; 8 positions agree with TRBD2. The CDR3 loop spans 16 amino acids. Germline CDR1 and CDR2: SGDLS and YYNGEE. The ends lost 1 base at V and 5 bases at J; junction bases unmatched: 11. The CDR3 region is CASSVYPAGGRDEQYF. The CDR3 DNA sequence: TGTGCCAGCAGCGTATACCCCGCGGGGGGCCGGGACGAGCAGTACTTC.

The chain couples TRBV6-6 to TRBJ1-2; 8 positions agree with TRBD1. This CDR3 spans 14 amino acids. The V gene end was trimmed by 5 bases and the J gene end by 7 bases; junction bases not matched to a gene: 9. Germline V CDR1 and CDR2: MNHNY, SVGAGI (reference sequence). CDR3 sequence (DNA): TGTGCCAGCAGTACTGGACAGGGCAGGCGTGGCTACACCTTC. Its translation is CASSTGQGRRGYTF.

The chain couples TRBV7-8 to TRBJ2-7, with TRBD1 identical over 8 bases. Germline V lookup: CDR1 SGHVS, CDR2 FQNEAQ. The CDR3 consists of 13 residues. V gave up 8 bases and J gave up 3 bases; unmatched junction bases: 6. In DNA form, the CDR3 reads TGTGCCAGCGGTGACAGGGGAGGCTACGAGCAGTACTTC. This gives the protein CASGDRGGYEQYF. The whole variable domain, remainder taken from reference TRBV7-8 and TRBJ2-7, is GAGVSQSPRYKVAKRGQDVALRCDPISGHVSLFWYQQALGQGPEFLTYFQNEAQLDKSGLPSDRFFAERPEGSVSTLKIQRTQQEDSAVYLCASGDRGGYEQYFGPGTRLTVT.

The CDR3, as DNA: TGTGCCAGCATCGGGTTTCAAGAGACCCAGTACTTC. It is translated as CASIGFQETQYF. This chain uses TRBV2 with TRBJ2-5; D remains ambiguous. The germline V gene encodes CDR1 SNHLY and CDR2 FYNNEI. V was shortened by 7 bases and J by 2 bases, with 8 bases between the two germline ends. The CDR3 spans 12 residues.

This clone was detected only a few times. The chain joins TRBV30 to TRBJ2-3, with D maybe TRBD2 (5 bases). The CDR3 contains 15 residues. Germline V gives CDR1 GTSNPN, CDR2 SVGIG (reference sequence). V lost 3 bases and J 0 bases, leaving 13 bases between the germline ends. CDR3 protein: CAWSLGRTSTDTQYF. The CDR3 DNA reads TGTGCCTGGAGCCTAGGACGGACTAGCACAGATACGCAGTATTTT. The variable domain in full, with the rest retrieved from reference TRBV30 and TRBJ2-3, is SQTIHQWPATLVQPVGSPLSLECTVEGTSNPNLYWYRQAAGRGLQLLFYSVGIGQISSEVPQNLSASRPQDRQFILSSKKLLLSDSGFYLCAWSLGRTSTDTQYFGPGTRLTVL.

The sample holds one count of this clone. This chain uses TRBV5-6 with TRBJ2-7; 7 nucleotides match TRBD2. Germline V gives CDR1 SGHDT, CDR2 YYEEEE. The CDR3 length is 16 residues. Germline trimming cut 4 bases from V and 3 bases from J; bases unmatched to any gene: 13. The CDR3 region has the DNA TGTGCCAGCAGCCCAACGGGAGCGGGGAACCTCTACGAGCAGTACTTC. This sequence encodes CASSPTGAGNLYEQYF.

This sequence joins TRBV19 and TRBJ2-3, with D tentatively TRBD2 (6 bases). Trimming removed 3 bases from V and 5 bases from J, with 12 bases in between. Germline CDR1 and CDR2: LNHDA and SQIVND (reference sequence). The CDR3 spans 14 residues. CDR3 sequence: CASSMVRGRDTQYF. The CDR3 DNA is TGTGCCAGTAGTATGGTCCGGGGGAGAGATACGCAGTATTTT.

The rearrangement uses TRBV4-1 and TRBJ1-1, with 10 bases fitting TRBD1. This CDR3 comprises 13 residues. CDR1 is MGHRA and CDR2 is YSYEKL in the germline V gene. The V segment lost 8 bases and the J segment 4 bases; nucleotides outside the gene matches: 4. CDR3 sequence: CASGRQGATEAFF. In DNA form, the CDR3 reads TGCGCCAGCGGACGACAGGGGGCCACTGAAGCTTTCTTT.

The chain has TRBV30 and TRBJ2-7; D is undetermined. Germline CDR1 reads GTSNPN; CDR2 reads SVGIG (reference sequence). The length of the CDR3 is 11 residues. The V end lost 2 bases, the J end lost 5 bases, and 7 bases lay between the germline ends. In DNA, the CDR3 is TGTGCCTGGAGTCCACATCACGAGCAGTACTTC. It yields the protein CAWSPHHEQYF.

The V gene is TRBV6-5, the J gene TRBJ2-7; 8 bases fit TRBD1. J lost 4 bases, V lost 4 bases, and 6 bases had no gene match. The CDR3 length is 14 residues. Looked up from germline, CDR1 is MNHEY and CDR2 is SVGAGI. Written as DNA, the CDR3 is TGTGCCAGCAGTTTCGGGACAGGCAAGTACGAGCAGTACTTC. This encodes CASSFGTGKYEQYF.

The rearrangement uses TRBV11-2 and TRBJ1-3; unclear D gene. The germline CDR1 and CDR2 sequences are SGHAT and FQNNGV. The CDR3 is made up of 14 amino acids. V lost 2 bases, J lost 0 bases, and 5 bases lay in between. The CDR3 coding sequence is TGTGCCAGCAGCTTACAGATCTCTGGAAACACCATATATTTT. Its protein product is CASSLQISGNTIYF.

J is TRBJ1-3 and V is TRBV6-5, with D possibly matching TRBD1 (6 bases). The V end was cut by 1 base, the J end by 4 bases, with 8 bases between. Germline CDR1 MNHEY, CDR2 SVGAGI. The CDR3 spans 14 residues. The CDR3 reads CASSYLQGGNTIYF. Here the CDR3 DNA reads TGTGCCAGCAGTTACTTACAGGGAGGAAACACCATATATTTT.

The CDR3: CASSLDRGNTEAFF. The CDR3 nucleotides are TGTGCCAGCAGCTTAGACAGGGGGAACACTGAAGCTTTCTTT. J is TRBJ1-1 and V is TRBV5-4, with 8 nucleotides matching TRBD1. V dropped 2 bases and J dropped 1; count of bases not matched to a gene: 1. Germline values: CDR1 SGHNT, CDR2 YYREEE (reference sequence). The CDR3 is 14 amino acids.

This clone has a handful of counts. V gene TRBV7-9 combines with J gene TRBJ2-5; perhaps TRBD2 as D (7 bases). Germline-derived CDR1 and CDR2 are SEHNR and FQNEAQ (reference sequence). Trimming cost V 3 bases and J 5 bases, with 13 bases left between them. The CDR3 totals 14 residues. DNA for the CDR3: TGTGCCAGCAGCTTTGGGGGGGCGACCGAGACCCAGTACTTC. Protein: CASSFGGATETQYF.

The V and J genes are TRBV30 and TRBJ2-7, with TRBD2 matching over 9 bases. The J segment lost 0 bases and the V segment lost 0 bases, leaving 3 bases of the junction unmatched. In germline, CDR1 is GTSNPN, CDR2 SVGIG (reference sequence). The CDR3 totals 15 residues. The CDR3 loop reads CAWSVGTSISYEQYF. DNA of the CDR3: TGTGCCTGGAGTGTTGGGACTAGCATCTCCTACGAGCAGTACTTC.

This clone came up once. This chain joins TRBV7-8 and TRBJ2-3, with a possible D match to TRBD1 (6 bases). Trimming took off 2 bases at V and 0 bases at J, with 15 bases between the two ends. The CDR3 totals 17 residues. Germline CDR1 is SGHVS and CDR2 is FQNEAQ. The CDR3 bases are TGTGCCAGCAGCTTAAGGGGGATTAGCCCTAGCACAGATACGCAGTATTTT. It translates to CASSLRGISPSTDTQYF.

The V and J genes are TRBV6-5 and TRBJ2-3; D may be TRBD1 (7 bases). Looked up from germline, CDR1 is MNHEY and CDR2 is SVGAGI. V lost 7 bases to trimming and J lost 2 bases, with 13 bases between them. The CDR3 contains 14 residues. The CDR3 protein is CASTLRGATDTQYF. CDR3 coding DNA: TGTGCCAGCACCCTCAGGGGGGCCACAGATACGCAGTATTTT.

A single count supports this clone. The chain links TRBV6-5 to TRBJ2-2, with D maybe TRBD2 (5 bases). The germline CDR1 and CDR2 sequences are MNHEY and SVGAGI. V gave up 2 bases and J gave up 5 bases, with 12 bases separating them. The CDR3 loop spans 15 amino acids. The CDR3 spells CASSYARSGTGELFF. As DNA, the CDR3 is TGTGCCAGCAGTTACGCGCGGTCGGGGACCGGGGAGCTGTTTTTT.

This clone was detected a few times. CDR3 sequence: CASSTTGAYEQYF. CDR3 nucleotides: TGTGCCAGCAGCACGACAGGCGCCTACGAGCAGTACTTC. This chain connects TRBV7-9 to TRBJ2-7; a weak D match, TRBD1 (6 bases). Trimming stripped 5 bases from V and 2 bases from J, with 10 bases between. This CDR3 is built from 13 residues. CDR1 SEHNR and CDR2 FQNEAQ come from the germline V gene (reference sequence).